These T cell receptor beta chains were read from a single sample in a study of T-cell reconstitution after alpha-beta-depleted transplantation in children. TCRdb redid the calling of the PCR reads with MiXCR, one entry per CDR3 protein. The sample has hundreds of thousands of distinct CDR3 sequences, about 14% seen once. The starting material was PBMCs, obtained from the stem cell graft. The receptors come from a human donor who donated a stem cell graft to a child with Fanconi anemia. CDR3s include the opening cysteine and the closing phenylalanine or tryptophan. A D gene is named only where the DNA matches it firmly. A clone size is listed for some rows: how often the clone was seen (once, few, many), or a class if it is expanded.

CDR3 protein: CASSFRAPDTQYF
CDR3 DNA: TGCGCCAGCAGCTTCCGGGCTCCAGATACGCAGTATTTT
V gene: TRBV5-1
clone size: many
J gene: TRBJ2-3
D gene: -

CDR3 protein: CASSYKGVVNTEAFF
CDR3 DNA: TGTGCCAGCAGTTATAAGGGGGTCGTGAACACTGAAGCTTTCTTT
V gene: TRBV6-5
clone size: many
J gene: TRBJ1-1
D gene: -

CDR3 protein: CASSTLLGQTQYF
CDR3 DNA: TGCGCCAGCAGCACTCTGCTTGGCCAAACGCAGTATTTT
V gene: TRBV5-1
clone size: many
J gene: TRBJ2-3
D gene: -

CDR3 protein: CASSLEIHFGQFF
CDR3 DNA: TGTGCCAGCAGCTTAGAGATACATTTCGGGCAGTTCTTC
V gene: TRBV7-8
clone size: -
J gene: TRBJ2-1
D gene: -

CDR3 protein: CASSGQLGYRNEQFF
CDR3 DNA: TGTGCCAGCAGTGGACAGCTGGGGTATCGCAATGAGCAGTTCTTC
V gene: TRBV2
clone size: -
J gene: TRBJ2-1
D gene: -

CDR3 protein: CASSLERLQGSYEQYF
CDR3 DNA: TGCGCCAGCAGCTTGGAAAGGCTCCAGGGCTCCTACGAGCAGTACTTC
V gene: TRBV5-1
clone size: few
J gene: TRBJ2-7
D gene: -

CDR3 protein: CASSLEGAFSGELFF
CDR3 DNA: TGCGCCAGCAGCTTGGAGGGGGCATTTTCCGGGGAGCTGTTTTTT
V gene: TRBV5-1
clone size: many
J gene: TRBJ2-2
D gene: TRBD1

CDR3 protein: CSAAGMNTEAFF
CDR3 DNA: TGCAGTGCTGCGGGCATGAACACTGAAGCTTTCTTT
V gene: TRBV20-1
clone size: -
J gene: TRBJ1-1
D gene: -

CDR3 protein: CASSPRGGGSNTGELFF
CDR3 DNA: TGTGCCAGCAGCCCCAGGGGAGGAGGGTCAAACACCGGGGAGCTGTTTTTT
V gene: TRBV4-2
clone size: few
J gene: TRBJ2-2
D gene: -

CDR3 protein: CSAPFGGYQSEAFF
CDR3 DNA: TGCAGTGCTCCCTTCGGAGGGTATCAGTCTGAAGCTTTCTTT
V gene: TRBV20-1
clone size: few
J gene: TRBJ1-1
D gene: -

CDR3 protein: CASSPPGQGFGGYTF
CDR3 DNA: TGTGCCAGCAGTCCCCCGGGACAGGGTTTTGGTGGCTACACCTTC
V gene: TRBV28
clone size: many
J gene: TRBJ1-2
D gene: TRBD1

CDR3 protein: CAIMAETNTEAFF
CDR3 DNA: TGTGCCATCATGGCTGAAACTAACACTGAAGCTTTCTTT
V gene: TRBV10-3
clone size: -
J gene: TRBJ1-1
D gene: -

CDR3 protein: CATRRGPSFSSYNEQFF
CDR3 DNA: TGTGCCACCCGAAGGGGGCCTTCCTTCAGCTCCTACAATGAGCAGTTCTTC
V gene: TRBV6-5
clone size: many
J gene: TRBJ2-1
D gene: TRBD1

CDR3 protein: CASSTWTSGAQETQYF
CDR3 DNA: TGTGCCAGCAGTACCTGGACTAGCGGGGCCCAAGAGACCCAGTACTTC
V gene: TRBV6-2/TRBV6-3
clone size: many
J gene: TRBJ2-5
D gene: TRBD2

CDR3 protein: CASSSVGTGWTEAFF
CDR3 DNA: TGTGCCAGCAGTTCAGTGGGGACAGGGTGGACTGAAGCTTTCTTT
V gene: TRBV27
clone size: few
J gene: TRBJ1-1
D gene: TRBD1

CDR3 protein: CASSPDGTYGYTF
CDR3 DNA: TGTGCCAGCAGCCCTGACGGAACCTATGGCTACACCTTC
V gene: TRBV12-3/TRBV12-4
clone size: -
J gene: TRBJ1-2
D gene: -

CDR3 protein: CASSLVEEYNEQFF
CDR3 DNA: TGCGCCAGCAGCTTGGTGGAGGAATACAATGAGCAGTTCTTC
V gene: TRBV5-1
clone size: once
J gene: TRBJ2-1
D gene: -

CDR3 protein: CASSLSGTANTEAFF
CDR3 DNA: TGTGCCAGCAGTTTAAGCGGGACAGCGAACACTGAAGCTTTCTTT
V gene: TRBV12-3/TRBV12-4
clone size: many
J gene: TRBJ1-1
D gene: TRBD1

CDR3 protein: CAIKSGTSSTDTQYF
CDR3 DNA: TGTGCCATCAAATCTGGGACATCTAGCACAGATACGCAGTATTTT
V gene: TRBV10-3
clone size: once
J gene: TRBJ2-3
D gene: -

CDR3 protein: CSVGDSGRGETQYF
CDR3 DNA: TGCAGCGTTGGTGATAGCGGGAGGGGCGAGACCCAGTACTTC
V gene: TRBV29-1
clone size: -
J gene: TRBJ2-5
D gene: TRBD2

CDR3 protein: CASSVTTGINTEAFF
CDR3 DNA: TGCGCCAGCAGTGTTACCACAGGGATTAACACTGAAGCTTTCTTT
V gene: TRBV4-3
clone size: -
J gene: TRBJ1-1
D gene: -

CDR3 protein: CACSGVAGDRAEAFF
CDR3 DNA: TGTGCCTGCAGTGGGGTCGCGGGGGACCGCGCCGAAGCTTTCTTT
V gene: TRBV2
clone size: -
J gene: TRBJ1-1
D gene: -

CDR3 protein: CASSLGRQVPTDTQYF
CDR3 DNA: TGTGCCAGCAGCCTTGGAAGACAGGTCCCCACAGATACGCAGTATTTT
V gene: TRBV5-5
clone size: -
J gene: TRBJ2-3
D gene: -

CDR3 protein: CASSLGGGGEKSPLHF
CDR3 DNA: TGTGCCAGCAGCTTAGGCGGGGGAGGGGAGAAGTCACCCCTCCACTTT
V gene: TRBV7-6
clone size: few
J gene: TRBJ1-6
D gene: -

CDR3 protein: CASSYGLSETQYF
CDR3 DNA: TGTGCCAGCAGTTATGGCCTCTCCGAGACCCAGTACTTC
V gene: TRBV6-5
clone size: -
J gene: TRBJ2-5
D gene: -

CDR3 protein: CSAKWGLGYTF
CDR3 DNA: TGCAGTGCCAAGTGGGGGCTAGGCTACACCTTC
V gene: TRBV20-1
clone size: -
J gene: TRBJ1-2
D gene: -

CDR3 protein: CASSFSPGIVEKLFF
CDR3 DNA: TGTGCCAGCAGCTTCAGTCCAGGGATCGTTGAAAAACTGTTTTTT
V gene: TRBV5-5
clone size: -
J gene: TRBJ1-4
D gene: -

CDR3 protein: CASSLGQGADEQFF
CDR3 DNA: TGCGCCAGCAGCCTGGGACAGGGGGCGGATGAGCAGTTCTTC
V gene: TRBV5-1
clone size: -
J gene: TRBJ2-1
D gene: TRBD1

CDR3 protein: CASSLLRGGAVDTQYF
CDR3 DNA: TGCGCCAGCAGCTTGCTTCGCGGGGGGGCCGTAGATACGCAGTATTTT
V gene: TRBV5-1
clone size: -
J gene: TRBJ2-3
D gene: TRBD2

CDR3 protein: CASSLYREAFF
CDR3 DNA: TGTGCCAGCAGCTTATACAGGGAAGCTTTCTTT
V gene: TRBV5-6
clone size: few
J gene: TRBJ1-1
D gene: -

CDR3 protein: CASSVSGGGGTEAFF
CDR3 DNA: TGTGCCAGCAGCGTATCAGGGGGTGGGGGCACTGAAGCTTTCTTT
V gene: TRBV9
clone size: few
J gene: TRBJ1-1
D gene: TRBD1

CDR3 protein: CASSPARGDPGTYGYTF
CDR3 DNA: TGTGCCAGCAGCCCGGCGAGGGGAGATCCTGGGACTTATGGCTACACCTTC
V gene: TRBV3-1
clone size: -
J gene: TRBJ1-2
D gene: -

CDR3 protein: CASRPSGGGQQFF
CDR3 DNA: TGTGCCAGCAGGCCTAGCGGGGGGGGCCAGCAGTTCTTC
V gene: TRBV2
clone size: -
J gene: TRBJ2-1
D gene: TRBD2

CDR3 protein: CATSREPATDTQYF
CDR3 DNA: TGTGCCACCAGCAGAGAGCCTGCCACAGATACGCAGTATTTT
V gene: TRBV15
clone size: few
J gene: TRBJ2-3
D gene: -

CDR3 protein: CASSFQRLAGGKETQYF
CDR3 DNA: TGTGCCAGCAGTTTCCAGAGGCTAGCGGGGGGTAAAGAGACCCAGTACTTC
V gene: TRBV27
clone size: -
J gene: TRBJ2-5
D gene: TRBD2

CDR3 protein: CASTEIAGGQETQYF
CDR3 DNA: TGTGCCAGTACCGAAATAGCGGGGGGCCAGGAGACCCAGTACTTC
V gene: TRBV3-1
clone size: few
J gene: TRBJ2-5
D gene: TRBD2

CDR3 protein: CASGGGIEAFF
CDR3 DNA: TGTGCCAGCGGTGGGGGGATAGAAGCTTTCTTT
V gene: TRBV3-1
clone size: many
J gene: TRBJ1-1
D gene: -

CDR3 protein: CASSLSVPGIAEAFF
CDR3 DNA: TGCGCCAGCAGCTTGAGCGTTCCGGGGATCGCTGAAGCTTTCTTT
V gene: TRBV5-1
clone size: -
J gene: TRBJ1-1
D gene: -

CDR3 protein: CASSESWSGYGYTF
CDR3 DNA: TGTGCCAGCAGTGAAAGCTGGTCAGGCTATGGCTACACCTTC
V gene: TRBV6-1
clone size: -
J gene: TRBJ1-2
D gene: -

CDR3 protein: CASSQDVASGGLSSYNEQFF
CDR3 DNA: TGTGCCAGCAGCCAAGATGTAGCTAGCGGGGGGCTAAGCTCCTACAATGAGCAGTTCTTC
V gene: TRBV4-2
clone size: many
J gene: TRBJ2-1
D gene: TRBD2

CDR3 protein: CASSLAGVENYGYTF
CDR3 DNA: TGCGCCAGCAGCTTGGCAGGAGTGGAGAACTATGGCTACACCTTC
V gene: TRBV5-1
clone size: many
J gene: TRBJ1-2
D gene: -

CDR3 protein: CASSPTGQKNTEAFF
CDR3 DNA: TGTGCCAGCAGCCCTACGGGACAGAAGAACACTGAAGCTTTCTTT
V gene: TRBV7-9
clone size: many
J gene: TRBJ1-1
D gene: TRBD1

CDR3 protein: CASRDHSGANVLTF
CDR3 DNA: TGTGCCAGCAGAGATCACTCTGGGGCCAACGTCCTGACTTTC
V gene: TRBV12-3/TRBV12-4
clone size: many
J gene: TRBJ2-6
D gene: -